The T cell receptor (beta chain) under discussion was sequenced for a study of lymphopenia after photon versus proton radiotherapy. A single count supports this clone. The target antigen is unknown. The CDR3 length is 15 residues. In germline, CDR1 is MNHNY, CDR2 SVGAGI (reference sequence). V lost 7 bases and J lost 2, with 15 bases in between. Study-level points and caveats: Authors raise, but do not show, better survival with proton therapy. After the lymphocyte nadir, photon-treated repertoires showed oligoclonal expansion, especially of CD8+ Temra cells. A bigger post-nadir fall in TCR diversity correlated inversely with survival time in deceased patients.

Sequencing was performed with immunoSEQ multiplex PCR; in TCRdb, only in-frame clones are kept and a portion is missing. The sample yields approximately 170,000 clones, around nine tenths seen once. This receptor was obtained from a man aged 50 to 59 with gastric cancer. The source material was peripheral blood, sampled from a patient treated with photon-based radiotherapy. This sequence joins TRBV6-6 and TRBJ1-5; D perhaps matches TRBD1 (5 bases). The CDR3 nucleotides read TGTGCCAGCACTCCCACAGGCGGCCGCAATCAGCCCCAGCATTTT. It specifies CASTPTGGRNQPQHF.